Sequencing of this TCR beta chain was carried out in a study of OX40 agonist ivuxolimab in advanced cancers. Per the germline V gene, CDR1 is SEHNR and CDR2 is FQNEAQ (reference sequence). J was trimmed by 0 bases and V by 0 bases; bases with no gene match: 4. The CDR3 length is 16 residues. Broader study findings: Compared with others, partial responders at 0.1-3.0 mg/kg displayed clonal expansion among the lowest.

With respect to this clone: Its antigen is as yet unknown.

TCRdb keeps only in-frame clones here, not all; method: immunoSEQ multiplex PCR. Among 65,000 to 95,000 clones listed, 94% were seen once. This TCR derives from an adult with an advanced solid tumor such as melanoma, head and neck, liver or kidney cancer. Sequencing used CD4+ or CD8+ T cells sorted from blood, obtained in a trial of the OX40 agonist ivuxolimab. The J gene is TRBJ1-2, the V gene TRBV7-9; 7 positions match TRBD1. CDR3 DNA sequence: TGTGCCAGCAGCTTAGCCGACAGGGACCCTAACTATGGCTACACCTTC. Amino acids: CASSLADRDPNYGYTF.